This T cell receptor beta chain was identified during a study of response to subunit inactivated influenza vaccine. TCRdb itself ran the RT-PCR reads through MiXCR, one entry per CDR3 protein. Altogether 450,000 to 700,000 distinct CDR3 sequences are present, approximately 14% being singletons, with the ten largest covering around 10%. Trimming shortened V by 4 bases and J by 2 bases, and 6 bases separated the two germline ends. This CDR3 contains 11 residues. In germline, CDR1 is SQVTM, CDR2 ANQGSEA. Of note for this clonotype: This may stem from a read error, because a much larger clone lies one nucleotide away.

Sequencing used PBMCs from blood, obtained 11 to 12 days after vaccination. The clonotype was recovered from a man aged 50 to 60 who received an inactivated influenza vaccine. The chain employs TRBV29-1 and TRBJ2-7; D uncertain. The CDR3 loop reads CSVAVAYEQYF. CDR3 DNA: TGCAGCGTTGCGGTGGCCTACGAGCAGTACTTC.